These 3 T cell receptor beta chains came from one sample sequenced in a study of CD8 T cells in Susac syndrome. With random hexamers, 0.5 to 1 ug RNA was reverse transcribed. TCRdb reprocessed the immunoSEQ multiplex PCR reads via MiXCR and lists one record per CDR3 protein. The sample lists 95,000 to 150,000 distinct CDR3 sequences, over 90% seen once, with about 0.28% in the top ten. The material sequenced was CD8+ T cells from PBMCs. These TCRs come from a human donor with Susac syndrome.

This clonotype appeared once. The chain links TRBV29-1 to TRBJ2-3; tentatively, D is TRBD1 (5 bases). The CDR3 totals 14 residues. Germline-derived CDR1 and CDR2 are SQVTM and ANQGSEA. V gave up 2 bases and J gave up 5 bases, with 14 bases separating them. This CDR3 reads CSVEIQGVGDTQYF. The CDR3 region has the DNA TGCAGCGTTGAAATTCAAGGGGTTGGAGATACGCAGTATTTT.

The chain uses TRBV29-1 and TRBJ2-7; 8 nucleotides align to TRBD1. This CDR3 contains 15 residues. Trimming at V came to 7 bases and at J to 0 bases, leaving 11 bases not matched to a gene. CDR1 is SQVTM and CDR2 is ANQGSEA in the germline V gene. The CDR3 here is CSAYRTGPNSYEQYF. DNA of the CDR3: TGCAGCGCCTACCGGACAGGGCCCAACTCCTACGAGCAGTACTTC.

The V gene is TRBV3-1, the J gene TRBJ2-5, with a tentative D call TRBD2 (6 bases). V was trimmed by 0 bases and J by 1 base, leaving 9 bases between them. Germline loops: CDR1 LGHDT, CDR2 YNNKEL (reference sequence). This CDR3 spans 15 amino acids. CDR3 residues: CASSQDLASQETQYF. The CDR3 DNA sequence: TGTGCCAGCAGCCAAGATCTAGCGTCCCAAGAGACCCAGTACTTC.